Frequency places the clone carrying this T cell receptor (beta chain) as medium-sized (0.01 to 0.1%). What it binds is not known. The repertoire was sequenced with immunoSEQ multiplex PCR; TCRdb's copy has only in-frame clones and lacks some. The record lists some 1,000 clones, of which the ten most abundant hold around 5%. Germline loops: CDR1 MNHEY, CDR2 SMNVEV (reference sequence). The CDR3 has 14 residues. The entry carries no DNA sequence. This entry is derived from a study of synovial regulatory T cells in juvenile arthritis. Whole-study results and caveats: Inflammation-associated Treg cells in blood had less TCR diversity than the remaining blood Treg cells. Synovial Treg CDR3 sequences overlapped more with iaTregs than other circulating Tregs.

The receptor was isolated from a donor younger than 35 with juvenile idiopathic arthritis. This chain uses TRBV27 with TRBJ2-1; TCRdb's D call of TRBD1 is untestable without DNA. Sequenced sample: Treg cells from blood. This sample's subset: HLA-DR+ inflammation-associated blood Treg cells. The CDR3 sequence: CASIPTGGYNEQFF.